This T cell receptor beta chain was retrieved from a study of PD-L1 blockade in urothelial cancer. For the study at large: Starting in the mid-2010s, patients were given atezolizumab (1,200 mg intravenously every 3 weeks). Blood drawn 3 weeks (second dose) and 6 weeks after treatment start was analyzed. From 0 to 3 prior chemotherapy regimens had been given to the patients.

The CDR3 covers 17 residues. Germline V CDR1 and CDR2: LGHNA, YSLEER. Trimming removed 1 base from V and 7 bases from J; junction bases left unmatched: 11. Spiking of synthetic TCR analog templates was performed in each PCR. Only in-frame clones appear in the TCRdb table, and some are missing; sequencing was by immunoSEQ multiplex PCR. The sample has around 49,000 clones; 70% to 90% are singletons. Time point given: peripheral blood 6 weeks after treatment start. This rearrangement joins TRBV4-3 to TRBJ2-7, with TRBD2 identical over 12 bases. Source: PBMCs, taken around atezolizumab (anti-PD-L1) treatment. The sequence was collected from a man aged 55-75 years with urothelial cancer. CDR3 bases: TGCGCCAGCAGCCAAGGGCTAGCGGGAGGGCGACGGGGAGAGCAGTACTTC. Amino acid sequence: CASSQGLAGGRRGEQYF.